This TCR beta chain comes out of a study of vaccination and CD4 T cells after COVID-19. Study as a whole: The peptides that stimulated the cells were overlapping spike peptides from SARS-CoV-2, HCoV-NL63, HCoV-OC43 and HCoV-229E. Cultures serving as controls received a peptide pool (CEFX or HIV-1 Nef) or no peptide.

Germline lookup yields CDR1 SGHKS and CDR2 YYEKEE (reference sequence). Deletions cut 2 bases from V and 9 bases from J, with 15 bases between. This CDR3 contains 15 residues. The Oncomine TCR Beta short-read assay generated sequence data from the DNA of cultured CD4+ T cells. Using the QIAamp micro DNA kit, genomic DNA was extracted from the CD4+ T cells that had been cultured. TCRdb re-called the PCR reads through MiXCR, storing one row per CDR3 protein. The data hold more than 10,000 distinct CDR3 sequences, with about 30% observed a single time. Documented treatment: approximately nine-day PBMC culture with coronavirus spike peptide pools or control peptides (ViraFEST assay). CD4+ T lymphocytes from the unexposed donor were collected before the COVID-19 pandemic (2011-2018). ViraFEST relied on peptide pools to expand antigen-specific T cells; the TCRs were sequenced afterward. Researchers reported culturing over 1.5 million PBMCs per well with approximately 9.1 IU/ml IL-2 and about 9.2 ug/ml peptide pools.

As regards this clonotype: Its antigen is unidentified.

This chain joins TRBV5-5 and TRBJ1-6, with a tentative D call TRBD1 (5 bases). This receptor was identified in a human donor in good health. Input material: CD4+ T cells from blood, cultured in vitro. CDR3 sequence: CASSFRDSSGSPLHF. The CDR3 DNA reads as TGTGCCAGCAGCTTCCGGGACTCGTCGGGTTCACCCCTCCACTTT.